This entry lists 31 T cell receptor beta chains sequenced from one sample in a study of blood T cell repertoires in COVID-19 (dated by TCRdb to between 2020 and 2021). The library was prepared using the immunoSEQ multiplex PCR assay. TCRdb stores this immuneACCESS table with in-frame sequences only. Part of the clones is absent; in the studies checked, under half of the shortfall reflects unresolved V genes, and no reason is known for the rest. For this sample there are around 200,000 clones; approximately 83% appear just once. The ten largest clones capture roughly 3% of the sample. Sequencing input: peripheral blood. Every receptor here comes from a man in his sixties with acute or convalescent COVID-19.

The chain carries TRBV24-1 and TRBJ2-5, with 9 bases identical to TRBD1. Germline trimming cut 4 bases from V and 5 bases from J; bases unmatched to any gene: 13. This CDR3 comprises 17 residues. Germline CDR1 KGHDR, CDR2 SFDVKD. The CDR3 here is CATSDFPGQGLRETQYF. In DNA form, the CDR3 reads TGTGCCACCAGTGACTTTCCGGGACAGGGTTTGAGGGAGACCCAGTACTTC.

The chain recombines TRBV2 with TRBJ1-2; D not resolved. This CDR3 has 12 amino acids. Per the germline V gene, CDR1 is SNHLY and CDR2 is FYNNEI. V was pared by 8 bases and J by 6 bases, with 13 bases between. CDR3 bases: TGTGCCAGCGCCCGCGGCGGCAATGGCTACACCTTC. Its translation: CASARGGNGYTF.

This clone showed up just a few times. The chain joins TRBV19 to TRBJ1-1; 7 nucleotides line up with TRBD1. This CDR3 has 16 amino acids. J gave up 1 base and V 8 bases, and 13 bases lay outside the gene matches. Germline CDR1 and CDR2: LNHDA and SQIVND (reference sequence). Here the CDR3 reads CASVKSAGTANTEAFF. CDR3 DNA: TGTGCCAGTGTAAAATCGGCCGGGACAGCGAACACTGAAGCTTTCTTT.

This clone was counted only a few times. J is TRBJ1-1 and V is TRBV14, with D maybe TRBD1 (6 bases). The germline V gene encodes CDR1 SGHDN and CDR2 FVKESK. The germline V and J ends were trimmed by 4 bases and 1 base, with 10 bases remaining between them. The CDR3 length is 14 residues. The CDR3 protein is CASSPGVRNTEAFF. In DNA form, the CDR3 reads TGTGCCAGCAGCCCAGGGGTGAGGAACACTGAAGCTTTCTTT.

The chain has TRBV11-2 and TRBJ1-6, with D maybe TRBD1 (5 bases). CDR1 is SGHAT, CDR2 FQNNGV, per germline. Trimming removed 1 base at V and 9 bases at J, with 13 bases between. This CDR3 has 15 amino acids. The CDR3 nucleotides read TGTGCCAGCAGCTTAGTCTCCCCGGGGGTTTCACCCCTCCACTTT. Protein: CASSLVSPGVSPLHF.

The chain combines TRBV5-1 with TRBJ1-2; the D gene is possibly TRBD1 (6 bases). Trimming took 5 bases from V and 8 from J, leaving 25 bases between them. The length of the CDR3 is 16 residues. CDR1 and CDR2 from the germline V gene are SGHRS and YFSETQ. In nucleotides, the CDR3 is TGCGCCAGCAGGCCAATCGTGTCGTGGGACACCCAAGGCTACACCTTC. Protein product: CASRPIVSWDTQGYTF. The entire variable domain, with the rest obtained from reference TRBV5-1 and TRBJ1-2, is as follows: KAGVTQTPRYLIKTRGQQVTLSCSPISGHRSVSWYQQTPGQGLQFLFEYFSETQRNKGNFPGRFSGRQFSNSRSEMNVSTLELGDSALYLCASRPIVSWDTQGYTFGSGTRLTVV.

V is TRBV28 and J is TRBJ2-7; 7 bases line up with TRBD1. Germline lookup yields CDR1 MDHEN and CDR2 SYDVKM. The length of the CDR3 is 15 residues. V gave up 6 bases and J gave up 4 bases; unmatched junction bases: 12. CDR3 sequence: CASSTPSTGAYEQYF. In DNA, the CDR3 is TGTGCCAGCAGCACCCCCTCCACAGGGGCATACGAGCAGTACTTC.

The chain joins TRBV23-1 to TRBJ2-1; D might be TRBD1 (5 bases). TRBV23-1 is designated an ORF whose function remains uncertain. This CDR3 has 16 amino acids. Trimming cost V 2 bases and J 0 bases, with 11 bases left between them. The CDR3 sequence is CASSQRDSRSYNEQFF. The CDR3 nucleotides read TGCGCCAGCAGTCAACGAGACAGCCGCTCCTACAATGAGCAGTTCTTC.

This chain uses TRBV27 with TRBJ2-1; maybe TRBD2 (6 bases). The CDR3 contains 13 residues. Germline CDR1 and CDR2: MNHEY and SMNVEV (reference sequence). Trimming took off 0 bases at V and 6 bases at J, with 6 bases between the two ends. CDR3 region: CASSLSGGNEQFF. Here the CDR3 DNA reads TGTGCCAGCAGTTTATCCGGGGGCAATGAGCAGTTCTTC.

The rearrangement links TRBV4-1 to TRBJ1-2, with 9 bases identical to TRBD1. Trimming cost V 4 bases and J 6 bases; bases outside gene matches: 18. Germline-derived CDR1 and CDR2 are MGHRA and YSYEKL. The CDR3 runs to 18 residues. DNA for the CDR3: TGCGCCAGCAGCCTACAAAGGCCGGGACAGGGAGAAATACATGGCTACACCTTC. It translates to CASSLQRPGQGEIHGYTF.

This clone was observed once. The rearrangement uses TRBV6-6 and TRBJ1-4; D gene uncertain. Germline CDR1 MNHNY, CDR2 SVGAGI (reference sequence). This CDR3 has 16 amino acids. Deletions cut 2 bases from V and 7 bases from J, with 17 bases between. CDR3 nucleotides: TGTGCCAGCAGTTACATGGCAGCGCCTGAGGGTGAAAAACTGTTTTTT. This codes for CASSYMAAPEGEKLFF.

This chain links TRBV19 with TRBJ1-5, with TRBD1 matching over 7 bases. The CDR3 runs to 16 residues. Germline V CDR1 and CDR2: LNHDA, SQIVND (reference sequence). Trimming removed 4 bases from V and 3 bases from J; junction bases left unmatched: 9. CDR3 nucleotide sequence: TGTGCCAGTAGTAAAGACCTGACAGGGATCAATCAGCCCCAGCATTTT. This translates into CASSKDLTGINQPQHF. Using reference TRBV19 and TRBJ1-5 for the parts outside the CDR3, the full variable domain is DGGITQSPKYLFRKEGQNVTLSCEQNLNHDAMYWYRQDPGQGLRLIYYSQIVNDFQKGDIAEGYSVSREKKESFPLTVTSAQKNPTAFYLCASSKDLTGINQPQHFGDGTRLSIL.

V usage is TRBV27 and J usage is TRBJ2-1; 13 nucleotides agree with TRBD2. This CDR3 is built from 15 residues. Germline V CDR1 and CDR2: MNHEY, SMNVEV (reference sequence). V dropped 7 bases and J dropped 12; count of bases not matched to a gene: 12. CDR3 sequence (DNA): TGTGCCAGCAACCCCGGGACTAGCGGGAAAGAACGGCAGTTCTTC. Its translation is CASNPGTSGKERQFF.

The gene calls are TRBV6-5 and TRBJ2-2; 8 positions agree with TRBD2. The CDR3 consists of 16 residues. The V segment lost 0 bases and the J segment 5 bases; nucleotides outside the gene matches: 5. In germline, CDR1 is MNHEY, CDR2 SVGAGI. The CDR3 DNA sequence: TGTGCCAGCAGTTACTCAGCGGGGGCCCAGACCGGGGAGCTGTTTTTT. Protein: CASSYSAGAQTGELFF.

For the CDR3, the DNA is TGTGCCAGCAGCCCCCGACAGGGGGGTTTCGAGCAGTACTTC. Encoded protein: CASSPRQGGFEQYF. V is TRBV3-1 (or the pseudogene TRBV3-2) and J is TRBJ2-7; 9 bases match TRBD1. Losses at the gene ends were 4 bases for V and 6 bases for J; bases not matched to a gene: 7. CDR1 and CDR2 (germline): LGHDT, YNNKEL (reference sequence). The length of the CDR3 is 14 residues.

V and J are TRBV12-3 or TRBV12-4 and TRBJ2-7, with D possibly being TRBD1 (5 bases). Deletions cut 7 bases from V and 6 bases from J, with 16 bases between. This CDR3 is built from 13 residues. The CDR3 here is CASKITGRFEQYF. CDR3 nucleotide sequence: TGTGCCAGCAAAATAACAGGTCGCTTCGAGCAGTACTTC.

V gene TRBV12-3 or TRBV12-4 combines with J gene TRBJ2-5; D is unclear. The CDR3 contains 12 residues. Trimming shortened V by 6 bases and J by 4 bases, and 9 bases separated the two germline ends. The CDR3 spells CASSRLVETQYF. CDR3 bases: TGTGCCAGCAGCCGACTGGTAGAGACCCAGTACTTC.

CDR3 nucleotides: TGTGCCAGCACCCCGAGGATGGTCACCGGGGAGCTGTTTTTT. Residues: CASTPRMVTGELFF. V gene TRBV6-2 or TRBV6-3 combines with J gene TRBJ2-2; D is uncertain. The CDR3 is 14 residues long. Trimming left V 7 bases short and J 4 bases short, with 13 bases between. Germline assignment: CDR1 MNHEY and CDR2 SVGEGT.

There are a few counts of this clone. This chain uses TRBV30 with TRBJ1-6; D possibly corresponds to TRBD1 (6 bases). Per germline, CDR1 GTSNPN and CDR2 SVGIG (reference sequence). The CDR3 is made up of 15 amino acids. V shed 3 bases and J shed 5 bases, with 14 bases lying between them. CDR3 protein: CAWRYRAINNSPLHF. In DNA, the CDR3 is TGTGCCTGGAGGTACAGGGCTATCAATAATTCACCCCTCCACTTT.

The chain joins TRBV15 to TRBJ2-7; D is perhaps TRBD1 (5 bases). The germline V and J ends were trimmed by 5 bases and 0 bases, with 11 bases remaining between them. CDR3 length: 14 amino acids. Germline V gives CDR1 LNHNV, CDR2 YYDKDF (reference sequence). The CDR3 is CATSARTGSYEQYF. The CDR3 region has the DNA TGTGCCACCAGCGCCCGCACAGGCTCCTACGAGCAGTACTTC.

This clone appeared once. The V gene is TRBV7-6, the J gene TRBJ1-1; 7 nucleotides match TRBD1. The CDR3 is made up of 15 amino acids. The germline CDR1 and CDR2 sequences are SGHVS and FNYEAQ. V gave up 1 base and J gave up 2 bases; unmatched junction bases: 4. CDR3 sequence (DNA): TGTGCCAGCAGCTTAGGTCGACAGGGTAACACTGAAGCTTTCTTT. It is translated as CASSLGRQGNTEAFF.

This clone was observed once. The rearrangement uses TRBV29-1 and TRBJ2-1; 8 bases fit TRBD1. The CDR3 covers 13 residues. V shed 4 bases and J 5 bases; nucleotides not matched to a gene: 4. Germline V CDR1 and CDR2: SQVTM, ANQGSEA. CDR3 residues: CSVGGQANNEQFF. The CDR3 nucleotides are TGCAGCGTTGGGGGACAGGCTAACAATGAGCAGTTCTTC.

J is TRBJ2-4 and V is TRBV2; D is unresolved. With 7 bases removed from V and 5 bases from J, the gap between germline ends came to 18 bases. From germline, CDR1 is SNHLY and CDR2 FYNNEI. This CDR3 comprises 15 residues. CDR3 amino acids: CASTGLTLYQNIQYF. The CDR3 DNA is TGTGCCAGCACCGGTCTGACACTCTACCAAAACATTCAGTACTTC.

The J gene is TRBJ2-3, the V gene TRBV2, with 8 bases aligning to TRBD2. Germline V gene data show CDR1 as SNHLY and CDR2 as FYNNEI. V shed 2 bases, J shed 10 bases, and the junction held 14 bases outside the gene matches. This CDR3 spans 16 amino acids. CDR3 sequence reads: CASSEKAPGLGLAQYF. In DNA form, the CDR3 reads TGTGCCAGCAGTGAAAAGGCCCCGGGACTAGGACTGGCGCAGTATTTT.

The chain uses TRBV19 and TRBJ1-2, with D maybe TRBD1 (6 bases). Germline V gene lookup returns CDR1 LNHDA and CDR2 SQIVND (reference sequence). The V end lost 5 bases, the J end lost 5 bases, and 15 bases lay between the germline ends. There are 14 residues in the CDR3. The DNA for the CDR3 is TGTGCCAGTAGTGCGAAGACAGGAAGGTATGGCTACACCTTC. It yields the protein CASSAKTGRYGYTF.

The chain couples TRBV5-8 to TRBJ2-7; a weak D match, TRBD1 (5 bases). The CDR3 runs 14 residues. With 2 bases removed from V and 2 bases from J, the gap between germline ends came to 11 bases. Per germline, CDR1 SGHTS and CDR2 YDEGEE. This CDR3 is CASSFLRVPYEQYF. CDR3 nucleotides: TGTGCCAGCAGCTTTCTCAGGGTACCCTACGAGCAGTACTTC.

The chain uses TRBV5-1 and TRBJ1-6, with a tentative D call TRBD1 (6 bases). Trimming removed 0 bases from V and 2 bases from J, with 9 bases in between. Germline V gene data show CDR1 as SGHRS and CDR2 as YFSETQ. The CDR3 loop spans 16 amino acids. The chain's CDR3 is CASSLDRATYNSPLHF. In DNA, the CDR3 is TGCGCCAGCAGCTTGGACAGGGCTACCTATAATTCACCCCTCCACTTT.

V and J are TRBV10-2 and TRBJ2-4, with TRBD1 identical over 10 bases. The CDR3 has 18 amino acids. The V gene end was trimmed by 6 bases and the J gene end by 6 bases; junction bases not matched to a gene: 17. CDR1 WSHSY and CDR2 SAAADI come from the germline V gene. CDR3: CASRDTSGTGAAGNIQYF. The CDR3 DNA reads TGCGCCAGCAGAGACACCTCCGGGACAGGGGCGGCGGGAAACATTCAGTACTTC.

This chain joins TRBV4-1 and TRBJ2-7; the match to TRBD1 covers 7 bases. The CDR3 extends over 15 amino acids. Trimming removed 3 bases from V and 3 bases from J; junction bases left unmatched: 8. In germline, CDR1 is MGHRA, CDR2 YSYEKL. DNA for the CDR3: TGCGCCAGCAGCCACCCCGACAGGGATCTCTACGAGCAGTACTTC. This gives the protein CASSHPDRDLYEQYF.

The V gene is TRBV9, the J gene TRBJ1-5; tentative D call: TRBD1 (5 bases). The V gene lost 0 bases and the J gene lost 5 bases, with 12 bases spanning the gap. The germline gives CDR1 SGDLS, CDR2 YYNGEE. The CDR3 covers 15 residues. The CDR3 spells CASSVGGTGYQPQHF. The CDR3 DNA reads TGTGCCAGCAGCGTAGGAGGAACAGGATATCAGCCCCAGCATTTT.

The chain combines TRBV21-1 with TRBJ2-2; the table's D gene call, TRBD1, was not cross checked with the DNA. TRBV21-1 is tagged as a pseudogene. This CDR3 contains 16 residues. The CDR3 loop reads CASSKAWDRNTGELFF. In DNA form, the CDR3 reads TGTGCCAGCAGCAAAGCGTGGGACAGAAACACCGGGGAGCTGTTTTTT.